Following are 6 T cell receptor beta chains from one sample sequenced in a study of response to subunit inactivated influenza vaccine. One entry per CDR3 protein, called by TCRdb with MiXCR from the RT-PCR reads. The sample comprises 530,000 or so distinct CDR3 sequences, 14% of which are singletons, and approximately 12% rests with the top ten. Sequenced here: PBMCs from blood, sampled 11 to 12 days after vaccination. These receptors were taken from a man aged 50-60 years who received an inactivated influenza vaccine.

This sequence joins TRBV12-3 or TRBV12-4 and TRBJ2-2; 7 nucleotides line up with TRBD1. The V gene end was trimmed by 1 base and the J gene end by 3 bases; junction bases not matched to a gene: 5. The CDR3 contains 16 residues. The DNA of the CDR3 is TGTGCCAGCAGTTTAGGAGGGGGCAGGTACACCGGGGAGCTGTTTTTT. This sequence encodes CASSLGGGRYTGELFF.

This clonotype has just a few counts. The gene calls are TRBV12-3 or TRBV12-4 and TRBJ1-1; tentatively, D is TRBD1 (5 bases). The CDR3 has 15 amino acids. V lost 5 bases to trimming and J lost 2 bases, with 15 bases between them. The CDR3 bases are TGTGCCAGCAGTACGTACCGGGACCGCAACACTGAAGCTTTCTTT. Translating it yields CASSTYRDRNTEAFF.

In this sample, this clonotype turned up a few times. V and J are TRBV3-1 and TRBJ2-7; 10 positions agree with TRBD2. Germline assignment: CDR1 LGHDT and CDR2 YNNKEL (reference sequence). With V trimmed by 4 bases and J by 4 bases, 7 bases remained unmatched. The CDR3 extends over 15 amino acids. The CDR3 DNA follows: TGTGCCAGCAGCCCTACGGGACTAGCGATTTACGAGCAGTACTTC. Its translation: CASSPTGLAIYEQYF.

This clonotype was picked up a small number of times. The chain combines TRBV21-1 with TRBJ2-3; TRBD2, the table's D call, lacks a check against the DNA. TRBV21-1 is listed as a pseudogene. This CDR3 contains 15 residues. In DNA, the CDR3 is TGTGCCAGCAGCTGGAAATGCGGGAAGACAGATACGCAGTATTTT. Residues: CASSWKCGKTDTQYF.

The V gene is TRBV6-1, the J gene TRBJ2-3; D unclear. Germline CDR1 is MNHNS and CDR2 is SASEGT. Trimming took off 8 bases at V and 4 bases at J, with 7 bases between the two ends. The CDR3 is 11 residues long. The CDR3 nucleotides read TGTGCCAGCCGTGTCTCAGATACGCAGTATTTT. As protein: CASRVSDTQYF.

This rearrangement joins TRBV12-3 or TRBV12-4 to TRBJ2-1; 7 nucleotides match TRBD2. The CDR3 is made up of 15 amino acids. V lost 5 bases, J lost 1 base, and 5 bases stayed unmatched. CDR3 sequence (DNA): TGTGCCAGCAGTCCCTCGGGACTATCCTACAATGAGCAGTTCTTC. Translated: CASSPSGLSYNEQFF.